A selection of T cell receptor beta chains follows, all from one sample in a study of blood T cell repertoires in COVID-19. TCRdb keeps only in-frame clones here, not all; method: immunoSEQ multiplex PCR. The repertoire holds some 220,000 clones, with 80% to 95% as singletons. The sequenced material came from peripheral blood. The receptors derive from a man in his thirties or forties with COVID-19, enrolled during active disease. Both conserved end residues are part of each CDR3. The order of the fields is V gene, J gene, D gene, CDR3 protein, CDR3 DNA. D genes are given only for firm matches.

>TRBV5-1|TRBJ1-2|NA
CASSLRNGHDGYTF
TGCGCCAGCAGCTTAAGGAACGGACACGATGGCTACACCTTC
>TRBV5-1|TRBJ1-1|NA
CASSLMAEPTEAFF
TGCGCCAGCAGCTTGATGGCAGAACCCACTGAAGCTTTCTTT
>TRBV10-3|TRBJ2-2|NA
CAISGGIRGELFF
TGTGCCATCAGTGGAGGAATCCGCGGGGAGCTGTTTTTT
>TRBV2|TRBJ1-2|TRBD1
CASGQGNGYTF
TGTGCCAGCGGACAGGGAAATGGCTACACCTTC
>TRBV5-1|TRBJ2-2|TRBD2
CASSFGAGSSGELFF
TGCGCCAGCAGCTTCGGAGCGGGGAGCTCCGGGGAGCTGTTTTTT
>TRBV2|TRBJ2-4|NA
CASSGTGTRGSIQYF
TGTGCCAGCAGCGGTACCGGGACACGGGGTTCCATTCAGTACTTC
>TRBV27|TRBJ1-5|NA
CASSLFSGGRRQPQHF
TGTGCCAGCAGTTTGTTCTCGGGGGGCCGACGTCAGCCCCAGCATTTT
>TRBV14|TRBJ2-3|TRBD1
CASSHGTASTDTQYF
TGTGCCAGCAGCCACGGGACAGCTAGCACAGATACGCAGTATTTT
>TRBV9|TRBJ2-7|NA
CASSVDQGRGKYEQYF
TGTGCCAGCAGCGTAGATCAGGGTCGGGGGAAATACGAGCAGTACTTC
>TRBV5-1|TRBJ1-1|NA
CASSFQGQIAFF
TGCGCCAGCAGCTTCCAGGGGCAAATTGCTTTCTTT
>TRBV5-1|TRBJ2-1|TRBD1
CASSFLGTGGNEQFF
TGCGCCAGCAGCTTTTTAGGGACAGGGGGTAATGAGCAGTTCTTC
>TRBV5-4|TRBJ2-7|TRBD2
CASSGGLDGPYEQYF
TGTGCCAGCAGCGGGGGACTAGACGGGCCATACGAGCAGTACTTC
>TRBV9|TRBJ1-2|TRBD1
CASSAATGSGYTF
TGTGCCAGCAGCGCCGCGACAGGGTCTGGCTACACCTTC
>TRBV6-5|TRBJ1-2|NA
CASTQGSFGYTF
TGTGCCAGCACCCAGGGCAGCTTTGGCTACACCTTC
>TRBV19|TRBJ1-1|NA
CASNAQGVVGTEAFF
TGTGCCAGTAACGCACAAGGGGTTGTGGGCACTGAAGCTTTCTTT
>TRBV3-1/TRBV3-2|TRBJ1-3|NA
CASSPTGGRVAGNTIYF
TGTGCCAGCAGCCCAACGGGGGGCAGGGTAGCTGGAAACACCATATATTTT
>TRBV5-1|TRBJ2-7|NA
CASSLFISYEQYF
TGCGCCAGCAGCTTGTTCATCTCCTACGAGCAGTACTTC
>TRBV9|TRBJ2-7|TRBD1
CASSVEAGQGAPSSYEQYF
TGTGCCAGCAGCGTAGAAGCGGGACAGGGGGCGCCTAGCTCCTACGAGCAGTACTTC
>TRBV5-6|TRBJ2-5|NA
CASSRGLPRETQYF
TGTGCCAGCAGTCGAGGGCTCCCTAGAGAGACCCAGTACTTC
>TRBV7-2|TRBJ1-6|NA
CASSHTQGYAPLHF
TGTGCCAGCAGCCATACGCAGGGTTATGCACCCCTCCACTTT
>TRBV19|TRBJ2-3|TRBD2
CASSRQSGGHSTSTDTQYF
TGTGCCAGTAGCCGCCAGAGCGGGGGGCACTCCACTAGCACAGATACGCAGTATTTT
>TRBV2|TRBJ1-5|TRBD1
CASSEEGQGRQPQHF
TGTGCCAGCAGTGAAGAAGGACAGGGGAGACAGCCCCAGCATTTT